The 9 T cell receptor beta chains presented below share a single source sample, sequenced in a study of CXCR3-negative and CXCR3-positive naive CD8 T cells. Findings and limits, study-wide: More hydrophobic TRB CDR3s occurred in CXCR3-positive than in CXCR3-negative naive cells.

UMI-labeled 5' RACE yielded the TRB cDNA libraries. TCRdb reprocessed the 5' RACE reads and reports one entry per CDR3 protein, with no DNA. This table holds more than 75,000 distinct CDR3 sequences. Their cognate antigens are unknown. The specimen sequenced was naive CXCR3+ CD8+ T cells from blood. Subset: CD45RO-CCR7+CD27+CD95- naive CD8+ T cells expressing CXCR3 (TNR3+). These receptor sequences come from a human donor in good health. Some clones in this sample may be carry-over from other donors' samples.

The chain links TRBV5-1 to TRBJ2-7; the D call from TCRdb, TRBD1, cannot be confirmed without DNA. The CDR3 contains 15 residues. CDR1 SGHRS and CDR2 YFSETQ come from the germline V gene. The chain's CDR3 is CASSRRTSLSYEQYF.

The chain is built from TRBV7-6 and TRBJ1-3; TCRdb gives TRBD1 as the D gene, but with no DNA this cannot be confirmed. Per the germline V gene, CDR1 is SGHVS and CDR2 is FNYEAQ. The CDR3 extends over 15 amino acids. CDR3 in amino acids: CASSLLQGGGNTIYF.

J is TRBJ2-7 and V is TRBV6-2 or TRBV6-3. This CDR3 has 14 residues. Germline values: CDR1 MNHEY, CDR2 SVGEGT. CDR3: CASSYAGPSFEQYF.

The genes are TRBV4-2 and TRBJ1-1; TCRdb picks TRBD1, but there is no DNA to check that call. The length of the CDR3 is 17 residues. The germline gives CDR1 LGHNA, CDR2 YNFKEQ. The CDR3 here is CASSQESQGPMNTEAFF.

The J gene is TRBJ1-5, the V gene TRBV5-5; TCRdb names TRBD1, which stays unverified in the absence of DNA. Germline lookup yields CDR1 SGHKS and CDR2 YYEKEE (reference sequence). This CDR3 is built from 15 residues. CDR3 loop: CASSLADSTNQPQHF.

The CDR3 is CASSQESSGATEAFF. The rearrangement links TRBV4-3 to TRBJ1-1; the TRBD1 assignment by TCRdb is unverifiable without DNA. CDR1 is LGHNA, CDR2 YSLEER, per germline. The CDR3 has 15 amino acids.

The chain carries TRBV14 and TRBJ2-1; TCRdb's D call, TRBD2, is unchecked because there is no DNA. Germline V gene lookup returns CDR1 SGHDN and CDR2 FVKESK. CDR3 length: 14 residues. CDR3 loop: CASRLAGSYNEQFF.

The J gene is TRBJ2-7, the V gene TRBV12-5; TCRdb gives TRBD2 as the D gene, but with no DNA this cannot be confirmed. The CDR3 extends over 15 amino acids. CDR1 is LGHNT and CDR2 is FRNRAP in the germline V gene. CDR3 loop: CASGLVSGGAYEQYF.

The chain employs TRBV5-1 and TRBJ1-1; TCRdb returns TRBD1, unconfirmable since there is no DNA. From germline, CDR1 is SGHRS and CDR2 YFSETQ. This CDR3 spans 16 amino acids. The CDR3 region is CASSLSLGTGVTEAFF.